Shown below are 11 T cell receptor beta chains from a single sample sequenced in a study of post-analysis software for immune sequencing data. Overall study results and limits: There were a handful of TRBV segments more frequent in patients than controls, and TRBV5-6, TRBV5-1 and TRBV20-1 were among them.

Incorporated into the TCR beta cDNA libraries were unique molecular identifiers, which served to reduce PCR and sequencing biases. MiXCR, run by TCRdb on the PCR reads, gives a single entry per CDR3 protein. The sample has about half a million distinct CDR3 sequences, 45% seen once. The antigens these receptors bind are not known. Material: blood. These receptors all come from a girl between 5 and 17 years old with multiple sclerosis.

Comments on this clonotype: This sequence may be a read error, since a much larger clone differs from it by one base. For the CDR3, the DNA is TGTACCAGCAGCCCGACCTTGGACGGCACCTACGAGCAGTACTTC. As protein: CTSSPTLDGTYEQYF. The chain couples TRBV7-9 to TRBJ2-7; D not resolved. Germline V CDR1 and CDR2: SEHNR, FQNEAQ (reference sequence). The CDR3 is made up of 15 amino acids. Complete variable domain (other parts from reference TRBV7-9 and TRBJ2-7): DTGVSQNPRHKITKRGQNVTFRCDPISEHNRLYWYRQTLGQGPEFLTYFQNEAQLEKSRLLSDRFSAERPKGSFSTLEIQRTEQGDSAMYLCTSSPTLDGTYEQYFGPGTRLTVT.

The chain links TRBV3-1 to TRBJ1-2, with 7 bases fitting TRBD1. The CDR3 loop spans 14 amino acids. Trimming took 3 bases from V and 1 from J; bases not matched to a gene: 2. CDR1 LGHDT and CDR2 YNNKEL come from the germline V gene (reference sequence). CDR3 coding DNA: TGTGCCAGCAGCCAGAGGGACAGTAACTATGGCTACACCTTC. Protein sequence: CASSQRDSNYGYTF. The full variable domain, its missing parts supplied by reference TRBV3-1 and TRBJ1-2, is DTAVSQTPKYLVTQMGNDKSIKCEQNLGHDTMYWYKQDSKKFLKIMFSYNNKELIINETVPNRFSPKSPDKAHLNLHINSLELGDSAVYFCASSQRDSNYGYTFGSGTRLTVV.

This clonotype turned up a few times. CDR3 coding DNA: TGTGCCAGCAGCTTAGGTCTCCTAGCGGGAGGCCTCCAAGAGACCCAGTACTTC. This gives the protein CASSLGLLAGGLQETQYF. This chain connects TRBV7-2 to TRBJ2-5; 11 positions match TRBD2. Per germline, CDR1 SGHTA and CDR2 FQGNSA. The CDR3 covers 18 residues. J was trimmed by 1 base and V by 1 base; bases with no gene match: 8. The full variable domain, completed using reference TRBV7-2 and TRBJ2-5, is GAGVSQSPSNKVTEKGKDVELRCDPISGHTALYWYRQSLGQGLEFLIYFQGNSAPDKSGLPSDRFSAERTGGSVSTLTIQRTQQEDSAVYLCASSLGLLAGGLQETQYFGPGTRLLVL.

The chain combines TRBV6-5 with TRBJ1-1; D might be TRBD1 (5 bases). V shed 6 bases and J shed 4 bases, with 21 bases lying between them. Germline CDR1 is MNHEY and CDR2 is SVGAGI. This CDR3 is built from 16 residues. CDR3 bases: TGTGCCAGCAGACCTACATCGATCCTGGGGGGCACTGAAGCTTTCTTT. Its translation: CASRPTSILGGTEAFF.

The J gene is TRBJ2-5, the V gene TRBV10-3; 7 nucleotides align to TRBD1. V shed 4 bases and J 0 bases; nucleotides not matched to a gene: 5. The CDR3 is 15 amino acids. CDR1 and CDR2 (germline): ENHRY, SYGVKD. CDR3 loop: CAISGGQLYQETQYF. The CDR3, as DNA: TGTGCCATCAGTGGGGGACAGTTGTACCAAGAGACCCAGTACTTC.

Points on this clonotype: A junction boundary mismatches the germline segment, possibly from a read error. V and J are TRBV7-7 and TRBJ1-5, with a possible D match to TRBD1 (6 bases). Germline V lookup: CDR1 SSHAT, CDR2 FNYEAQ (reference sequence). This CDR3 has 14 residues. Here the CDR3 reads CASKGYRGNQPQHF. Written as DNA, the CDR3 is TGTGCTAGCAAGGGGTACAGGGGCAATCAGCCCCAGCATTTT. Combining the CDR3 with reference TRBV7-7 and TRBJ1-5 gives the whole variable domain GAGVSQSPRYKVTKRGQDVTLRCDPISSHATLYWYQQALGQGPEFLTYFNYEAQPDKSGLPSDRFSAERPEGSISTLTIQRTEQRDSAMYRCASKGYRGNQPQHFGDGTRLSIL.

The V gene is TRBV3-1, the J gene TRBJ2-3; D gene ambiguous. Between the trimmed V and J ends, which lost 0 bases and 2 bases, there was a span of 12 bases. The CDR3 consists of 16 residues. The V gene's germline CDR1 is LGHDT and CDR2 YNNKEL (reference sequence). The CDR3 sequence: CASSQEALDLTDTQYF. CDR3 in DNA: TGTGCCAGCAGCCAAGAAGCGCTGGACCTCACAGATACGCAGTATTTT.

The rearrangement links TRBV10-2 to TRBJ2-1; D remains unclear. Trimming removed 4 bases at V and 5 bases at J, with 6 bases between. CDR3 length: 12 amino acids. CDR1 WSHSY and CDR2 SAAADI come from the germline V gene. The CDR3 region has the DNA TGCGCCAGCAGTGTCCTTGACAATGAGCAGTTCTTC. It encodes CASSVLDNEQFF.

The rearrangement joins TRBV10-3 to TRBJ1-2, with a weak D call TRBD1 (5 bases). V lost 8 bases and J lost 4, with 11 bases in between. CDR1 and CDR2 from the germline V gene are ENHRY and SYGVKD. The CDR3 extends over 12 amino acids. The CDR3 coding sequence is TGTGCCATCCGAGGGGAGGCCTATGGCTACACCTTC. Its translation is CAIRGEAYGYTF.

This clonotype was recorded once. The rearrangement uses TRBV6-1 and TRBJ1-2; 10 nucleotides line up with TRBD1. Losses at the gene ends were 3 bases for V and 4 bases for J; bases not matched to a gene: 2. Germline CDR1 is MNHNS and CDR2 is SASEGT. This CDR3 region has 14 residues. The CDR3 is CASSDGDRGYGYTF. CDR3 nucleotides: TGTGCCAGCAGTGATGGGGACAGGGGCTATGGCTACACCTTC.

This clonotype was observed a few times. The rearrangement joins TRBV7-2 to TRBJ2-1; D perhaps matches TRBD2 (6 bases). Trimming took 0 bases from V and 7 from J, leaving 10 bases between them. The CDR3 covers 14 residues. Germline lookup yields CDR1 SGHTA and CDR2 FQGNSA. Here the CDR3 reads CASSLAGSDNEQFF. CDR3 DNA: TGTGCCAGCAGCTTAGCCGGGAGCGATAATGAGCAGTTCTTC.